Below, 9 T cell receptor beta chains from the same sample are listed, as sequenced in a study of shared clonotypes between healthy human individuals. Using immunoSEQ multiplex PCR, the repertoire was profiled, and TCRdb retains in-frame clones only, with some absent. The sample consists of around 980,000 clones, 75% to 85% of them appearing once. Sequenced material: memory CD4+ T cells from PBMCs. Indicated subset: CD45RA-negative fraction. Receptors originate from a man aged 18 to 29 in good health. Some clones in this sample may be carry-over from other donors' samples.

This clone was seen once. The genes are TRBV29-1 and TRBJ2-1, with 9 nucleotides matching TRBD1. The V gene's germline CDR1 is SQVTM and CDR2 ANQGSEA. Unmatched junction bases numbered 8, after V lost 0 bases and J lost 8 bases. The CDR3 totals 15 residues. The CDR3 here is CSVEDRTGAVDEQFF. In DNA, the CDR3 is TGCAGCGTTGAAGATAGGACAGGGGCTGTGGATGAGCAGTTCTTC.

The rearrangement joins TRBV5-6 to TRBJ1-2, with TRBD1 as a possible D gene (5 bases). The germline CDR1 and CDR2 sequences are SGHDT and YYEEEE. This CDR3 spans 17 amino acids. V lost 4 bases and J 8 bases, leaving 27 bases between the germline ends. The CDR3 loop is CASSPGGARALGGGYTF. The DNA for the CDR3 is TGTGCCAGCAGCCCGGGAGGGGCGCGGGCCCTCGGAGGAGGCTACACCTTC. The variable domain in full, with the rest retrieved from reference TRBV5-6 and TRBJ1-2, is DAGVTQSPTHLIKTRGQQVTLRCSPKSGHDTVSWYQQALGQGPQFIFQYYEEEERQRGNFPDRFSGHQFPNYSSELNVNALLLGDSALYLCASSPGGARALGGGYTFGSGTRLTVV.

This chain connects TRBV5-1 to TRBJ1-3, with TRBD1 identical over 7 bases. CDR1 is SGHRS, CDR2 YFSETQ, per germline. Trimming took 4 bases from V and 0 from J; bases not matched to a gene: 7. The CDR3 covers 16 residues. CDR3 DNA: TGCGCCAGCAGCCTAGGGACAGTTCCCTCTGGAAACACCATATATTTT. Translation: CASSLGTVPSGNTIYF.

This rearrangement joins TRBV6-1 to TRBJ2-1, with D uncertain. The V end was cut by 2 bases, the J end by 6 bases, with 2 bases between. Per the germline V gene, CDR1 is MNHNS and CDR2 is SASEGT. CDR3 length: 11 residues. In nucleotides, the CDR3 is TGTGCCAGCAGTGAAATCAATGAGCAGTTCTTC. The encoded protein is CASSEINEQFF.

The chain joins TRBV7-8 to TRBJ2-7, with TRBD1 identical over 7 bases. This CDR3 has 14 residues. The junction had 7 bases not matched to a gene; V was cut back by 5 bases and J by 3 bases. Germline V gene sequence: CDR1 SGHVS, CDR2 FQNEAQ. CDR3: CASSAYGTDYEQYF. The CDR3 DNA reads as TGTGCCAGCAGCGCATACGGGACAGACTACGAGCAGTACTTC.

The sample holds a few counts of this clone. The chain is built from TRBV27 and TRBJ1-1; TRBD1 might be the D (6 bases). From germline, CDR1 is MNHEY and CDR2 SMNVEV (reference sequence). V dropped 8 bases and J dropped 5 bases, with 15 bases sitting between them. The length of the CDR3 is 13 residues. CDR3 coding DNA: TGTGCCAGCGAGCGGGGGGCAGAGACTGAAGCTTTCTTT. Its translation is CASERGAETEAFF.

This chain connects TRBV5-6 to TRBJ2-7, with 8 bases fitting TRBD1. There are 16 residues in the CDR3. Germline loops: CDR1 SGHDT, CDR2 YYEEEE. Trimming at V came to 2 bases and at J to 2 bases, leaving 9 bases not matched to a gene. The CDR3 bases are TGTGCCAGCAGCTTATTAGGGACAGGCCTTACCTACGAGCAGTACTTC. Protein sequence: CASSLLGTGLTYEQYF.

V and J are TRBV19 and TRBJ1-2; 8 bases map to TRBD1. The CDR3 length is 15 residues. Germline V lookup: CDR1 LNHDA, CDR2 SQIVND (reference sequence). V lost 2 bases, J lost 7 bases, and 9 bases stayed unmatched. CDR3 in amino acids: CASSISGTGPAGYTF. DNA of the CDR3: TGTGCCAGTAGTATATCCGGGACAGGACCGGCTGGCTACACCTTC.

This chain connects TRBV29-1 to TRBJ1-4, with a weak D call TRBD1 (6 bases). The V end was cut by 6 bases, the J end by 3 bases, with 11 bases between. CDR1 is SQVTM and CDR2 is ANQGSEA in the germline V gene. The CDR3 spans 13 residues. The CDR3 DNA is TGCAGCGTAAGGGGGGTCCCTAATGAAAAACTGTTTTTT. This codes for CSVRGVPNEKLFF.